This T cell receptor (beta chain) was recorded in a study of cytomegalovirus exposure and HLA in healthy donors. Findings of the study overall: Cytomegalovirus-associated status was assigned to 164 TCR beta chains. Accurate prediction of most subjects' HLA-A and HLA-B alleles from TCR beta sequences was reported. TRBV6-2, TRBV6-3 and other indistinguishable V segments were excluded.

The CDR3 loop spans 11 amino acids. The germline V gene encodes CDR1 SQVTM and CDR2 ANQGSEA. Trimming left V 4 bases short and J 2 bases short, with 4 bases between. A word on this clone: The antigen remains undetermined.

The donors (healthy individuals) were bone marrow donors. This PCR relied on a set of 60 Vbeta primers and 13 Jbeta primers. TCRdb keeps only in-frame clones here, not all; method: immunoSEQ multiplex PCR. The table lists about 160,000 clones. This TCR was recovered from an older woman in good health and CMV-seronegative. The chain couples TRBV29-1 to TRBJ2-3, with D hard to call. Source material: PBMCs. The CDR3 loop is CSVALTDTQYF. The CDR3 bases are TGCAGCGTTGCCCTCACAGATACGCAGTATTTT.